Following are 24 T cell receptor beta chains from one sample sequenced in a study of blood T cell repertoires in COVID-19. Sequencing used immunoSEQ multiplex PCR; TCRdb keeps in-frame clones, though not all of them. The sample holds about 200,000 clones, approximately 91% seen once. Sequenced: peripheral blood. These receptors all come from a man aged 45-60 years with COVID-19, enrolled during active disease.

The chain uses TRBV5-1 and TRBJ2-6, with D unclear. The CDR3 loop spans 15 amino acids. Per the germline V gene, CDR1 is SGHRS and CDR2 is YFSETQ. The V gene lost 3 bases and the J gene lost 2 bases, with 9 bases spanning the gap. In DNA form, the CDR3 reads TGCGCCAGCAGCTACAACCTCCCTGGGGCCAACGTCCTGACTTTC. Translation gives CASSYNLPGANVLTF.

CDR3 loop: CASSLRGPNEQFF. Here the CDR3 DNA reads TGTGCCAGCAGCTTAAGAGGGCCCAATGAGCAGTTCTTC. This chain joins TRBV7-9 and TRBJ2-1; tentative D call: TRBD2 (5 bases). The CDR3 has 13 amino acids. The V and J ends lost 2 bases and 6 bases respectively, with 8 bases between them. CDR1 is SEHNR, CDR2 FQNEAQ, per germline (reference sequence). Supplemented by reference TRBV7-9 and TRBJ2-1, the full variable domain reads DTGVSQNPRHKITKRGQNVTFRCDPISEHNRLYWYRQTLGQGPEFLTYFQNEAQLEKSRLLSDRFSAERPKGSFSTLEIQRTEQGDSAMYLCASSLRGPNEQFFGPGTRLTVL.

V is TRBV7-9 and J is TRBJ2-1, with 7 positions matching TRBD2. After removal of 5 bases from V and 10 bases from J, the junction contained 17 bases not matched to a gene. Per the germline V gene, CDR1 is SEHNR and CDR2 is FQNEAQ (reference sequence). The CDR3 is made up of 16 amino acids. The CDR3 here is CASSLTMGGPVNEQFF. The CDR3 bases are TGTGCCAGCAGCCTAACGATGGGAGGGCCAGTAAACGAGCAGTTCTTC.

This chain uses TRBV7-2 with TRBJ2-5; 11 bases map to TRBD1. This CDR3 contains 16 residues. The J segment lost 5 bases and the V segment lost 1 base, leaving 6 bases of the junction unmatched. The germline gives CDR1 SGHTA, CDR2 FQGNSA. This CDR3 reads CASSLGRTGGSETQYF. The DNA of the CDR3 is TGTGCCAGCAGCTTAGGGCGGACAGGGGGCTCGGAGACCCAGTACTTC.

This chain connects TRBV7-6 to TRBJ2-5, with 8 bases fitting TRBD2. CDR1 is SGHVS, CDR2 FNYEAQ, per germline. The CDR3 is 16 amino acids. J was trimmed by 5 bases and V by 1 base; bases with no gene match: 9. The DNA for the CDR3 is TGTGCCAGCAGCTTAGATTTCGGCGGGGGGAGGGAGACCCAGTACTTC. This gives the protein CASSLDFGGGRETQYF. The full variable domain, rest sourced from reference TRBV7-6 and TRBJ2-5, is GAGVSQSPRYKVTKRGQDVALRCDPISGHVSLYWYRQALGQGPEFLTYFNYEAQQDKSGLPNDRFSAERPEGSISTLTIQRTEQRDSAMYRCASSLDFGGGRETQYFGPGTRLLVL.

The chain uses TRBV11-2 and TRBJ2-3; no reliable D call. This CDR3 is 16 amino acids long. The germline V gene encodes CDR1 SGHAT and CDR2 FQNNGV. Between the trimmed V and J ends, which lost 4 bases and 2 bases, there was a span of 16 bases. The CDR3, as DNA: TGTGCCAGCAGCTCGACGGCCGGGTCCTACACAGATACGCAGTATTTT. It is translated as CASSSTAGSYTDTQYF.

The V and J genes are TRBV5-4 and TRBJ2-2; 14 nucleotides match TRBD2. In germline, CDR1 is SGHNT, CDR2 YYREEE (reference sequence). Trimming took 0 bases from V and 16 from J; bases not matched to a gene: 5. The CDR3 has 14 residues. The CDR3 coding sequence is TGTGCCAGCAGCTTGGCCGGGACTAGCGGGGGAGCGTTTTTT. It is translated as CASSLAGTSGGAFF.

The chain carries TRBV27 and TRBJ2-1; TRBD2 agrees at 8 bases. V trimming: 8 bases; J trimming: 6 bases; junction bases outside the gene matches: 9. Per germline, CDR1 MNHEY and CDR2 SMNVEV (reference sequence). The CDR3 runs to 14 residues. The DNA for the CDR3 is TGTGCCAGCTGTGCGGGAGGACAACCCAATGAGCAGTTCTTC. Protein: CASCAGGQPNEQFF.

The V call is TRBV5-1, the J call TRBJ1-2; 7 bases align to TRBD1. Unmatched junction bases numbered 4, after V lost 2 bases and J lost 3 bases. The germline gives CDR1 SGHRS, CDR2 YFSETQ. The CDR3 spans 14 residues. This CDR3 is CASSLDRADYGYTF. The CDR3 bases are TGCGCCAGCAGCTTAGACAGGGCCGACTATGGCTACACCTTC.

The rearrangement links TRBV25-1 to TRBJ1-6; D call uncertain. Trimming stripped 2 bases from V and 0 bases from J, with 5 bases between. Per the germline V gene, CDR1 is MGHDK and CDR2 is SYGVNS. The CDR3 runs 15 residues. CDR3 coding DNA: TGTGCCAGCAGTGAAGGGAGCTCCTATAATTCACCCCTCCACTTT. Translation: CASSEGSSYNSPLHF.

The chain couples TRBV5-4 to TRBJ2-3; D might be TRBD2 (6 bases). Trimming took off 0 bases at V and 1 base at J, with 15 bases between the two ends. There are 17 residues in the CDR3. Looked up from germline, CDR1 is SGHNT and CDR2 is YYREEE (reference sequence). The CDR3 is CASSLAGREIGTDTQYF. The CDR3 coding sequence is TGTGCCAGCAGCTTGGCAGGACGGGAGATCGGCACAGATACGCAGTATTTT.

The rearrangement joins TRBV19 to TRBJ2-3; TRBD2 agrees at 14 bases. Per the germline V gene, CDR1 is LNHDA and CDR2 is SQIVND (reference sequence). The CDR3 contains 17 residues. V shed 5 bases and J 4 bases; nucleotides not matched to a gene: 8. In nucleotides, the CDR3 is TGTGCCAGTAGTCAGGGACTAGCGGGGGCCTCAGCAGATACGCAGTATTTT. Encoded protein: CASSQGLAGASADTQYF.

The chain combines TRBV5-5 with TRBJ1-1; 7 positions agree with TRBD1. V trimming: 3 bases; J trimming: 0 bases; junction bases outside the gene matches: 14. The CDR3 is 18 amino acids. CDR1 is SGHKS and CDR2 is YYEKEE in the germline V gene (reference sequence). The CDR3 bases are TGTGCCAGCAGCTGGGGACAGCTGCTCAATAGACTGAACACTGAAGCTTTCTTT. It codes for CASSWGQLLNRLNTEAFF.

The gene calls are TRBV2 and TRBJ1-5, with a possible D match to TRBD1 (5 bases). Germline V CDR1 and CDR2: SNHLY, FYNNEI. V was clipped by 4 bases and J by 2 bases, with 12 bases between them. The CDR3 has 15 residues. The CDR3 loop is CASSGSRGGNQPQHF. The CDR3 DNA reads TGTGCCAGCAGTGGTAGTAGGGGTGGCAATCAGCCCCAGCATTTT.

The rearrangement links TRBV5-1 to TRBJ1-2; a possible D gene is TRBD1 (6 bases). The V gene lost 3 bases and the J gene lost 5 bases, with 14 bases spanning the gap. There are 14 residues in the CDR3. Germline V gene data show CDR1 as SGHRS and CDR2 as YFSETQ. As DNA, the CDR3 is TGCGCCAGCAGCTCAGACAGGAAACTTTATGGCTACACCTTC. Residues: CASSSDRKLYGYTF.

This chain links TRBV7-3 with TRBJ1-1; 11 nucleotides align to TRBD1. V gave up 5 bases and J gave up 5 bases; unmatched junction bases: 4. This CDR3 region has 14 residues. Germline assignment: CDR1 SGHTA and CDR2 FQGTGA. CDR3 nucleotide sequence: TGTGCCAGCAGCAAGGACAGGGGGCATACTGAAGCTTTCTTT. This sequence encodes CASSKDRGHTEAFF.

The chain links TRBV6-2 or TRBV6-3 to TRBJ2-3; 7 bases match TRBD1. The CDR3 extends over 12 amino acids. After removal of 2 bases from V and 11 bases from J, the junction contained 4 bases not matched to a gene. Germline lookup yields CDR1 MNHEY and CDR2 SVGEGT. The CDR3 loop reads CASSYRDSKQYF. The DNA for the CDR3 is TGTGCCAGCAGTTACCGGGACAGTAAGCAGTATTTT.

The chain carries TRBV28 and TRBJ1-2, with 7 bases fitting TRBD1. The CDR3 has 13 residues. With V trimmed by 6 bases and J by 8 bases, 9 bases remained unmatched. Per the germline V gene, CDR1 is MDHEN and CDR2 is SYDVKM. CDR3 residues: CASSPPRGYGYTF. CDR3 sequence (DNA): TGTGCCAGCAGCCCCCCCAGGGGGTACGGCTACACCTTC.

The rearrangement links TRBV19 to TRBJ2-7, with unresolved D. The CDR3 has 14 amino acids. Germline values: CDR1 LNHDA, CDR2 SQIVND (reference sequence). With 2 bases removed from V and 4 bases from J, the gap between germline ends came to 12 bases. The CDR3 DNA is TGTGCCAGTAGTATAACCAGGAACTTTTACGAGCAGTACTTC. Translating it yields CASSITRNFYEQYF.

The chain carries TRBV19 and TRBJ2-7; D is perhaps TRBD2 (6 bases). The germline V gene encodes CDR1 LNHDA and CDR2 SQIVND (reference sequence). This CDR3 is 13 amino acids long. The V end was cut by 2 bases, the J end by 3 bases, with 8 bases between. Here the CDR3 DNA reads TGTGCCAGTAGTATAATGGGGGGCTACGAGCAGTACTTC. Its translation is CASSIMGGYEQYF.

This clone was counted once. The V and J genes are TRBV4-3 and TRBJ2-1; D call uncertain. Trimming removed 5 bases at V and 3 bases at J, with 17 bases between. The CDR3 length is 16 residues. Germline values: CDR1 LGHNA, CDR2 YSLEER. CDR3 nucleotide sequence: TGCGCCAGCAGCGCCTCCCTCCTCTTGCGCTACAATGAGCAGTTCTTC. Its protein product is CASSASLLLRYNEQFF.

The DNA of the CDR3 is TGTGCCAGCAGCTTCAGGGGACCCTCCCTGAACACTGAAGCTTTCTTT. Protein sequence: CASSFRGPSLNTEAFF. J is TRBJ1-1 and V is TRBV5-4; TRBD1 is a possible D gene (6 bases). The germline gives CDR1 SGHNT, CDR2 YYREEE (reference sequence). Trimming cost V 2 bases and J 0 bases, with 14 bases left between them. This CDR3 has 16 amino acids.

This clone was counted a single time. The rearrangement joins TRBV6-5 to TRBJ2-7; perhaps TRBD2 as D (5 bases). Deletions cut 0 bases from V and 2 bases from J, with 8 bases between. The CDR3 extends over 14 amino acids. CDR1 MNHEY and CDR2 SVGAGI come from the germline V gene. The CDR3 region has the DNA TGTGCCAGCAGTTACTCTAGCGCGACCTACGAGCAGTACTTC. This sequence encodes CASSYSSATYEQYF.

This chain connects TRBV19 to TRBJ1-4, with D maybe TRBD1 (5 bases). V shed 5 bases and J shed 0 bases, with 13 bases lying between them. The CDR3 has 16 amino acids. CDR1 is LNHDA, CDR2 SQIVND, per germline (reference sequence). The CDR3 reads CASSPSRQTTNEKLFF. DNA for the CDR3: TGTGCCAGTAGTCCCAGCAGACAGACAACTAATGAAAAACTGTTTTTT.